The sequence of this T cell receptor (beta chain) was determined in a study of memory B cells and T cells in multiple sclerosis. The study, taken as a whole, reports: Compartments had unequal clone-set sizes, affecting shared clonotype counts.

Sequencing was performed with immunoSEQ multiplex PCR; in TCRdb, only in-frame clones are kept and a portion is missing. The sample has 35,000 to 55,000 clones, roughly 80% seen once. CFSE-dim autoproliferating and CFSE-high non-proliferating T cells from unstimulated culture were sequenced separately. Roughly 5.2x10^7 CFSE-labeled PBMCs were cultured around 7 days unstimulated, then replicate wells were pooled. CFSE at 0.5 uM labeled the PBMCs, which were then cultured unstimulated. The CDR3 sequence is 12 residues long. V gave up 5 bases and J gave up 8 bases, with 12 bases separating them. Germline V gene lookup returns CDR1 SGHTA and CDR2 FQGNSA. This clone came up a few times. Its antigen is still unknown.

Specimen: PBMCs from blood kept in culture. The chain couples TRBV7-2 to TRBJ1-1; D possibly corresponds to TRBD1 (5 bases). This clonotype was obtained from a human donor with multiple sclerosis. The CDR3 spells CASSPRGGEAFF. The CDR3, as DNA: TGTGCCAGCAGCCCGCGGGGCGGCGAAGCTTTCTTT.